This T cell receptor (beta chain) was recorded in a study of blood T cell repertoires in COVID-19. About the study: T cells, B-cell-depleted T cells, or PBMCs provided the cDNA or gDNA that served as material.

This clone appeared once. Profiled with immunoSEQ multiplex PCR; TCRdb holds only in-frame clones, not every one. The sample lists about 220,000 clones; around 80% were seen once. V trimming: 4 bases; J trimming: 3 bases; junction bases outside the gene matches: 6. CDR3 length: 14 residues. Germline CDR1 is SGHDN and CDR2 is FVKESK. This chain connects TRBV14 to TRBJ2-7; 7 nucleotides agree with TRBD1. What was sequenced was peripheral blood. The sequence was collected from a human donor in a cohort sampled during active COVID-19. The CDR3 DNA sequence: TGTGCCAGCAGCCGACAGGGTCGGTTCTACGAGCAGTACTTC. Translated: CASSRQGRFYEQYF.